This T cell receptor beta chain was captured in a study of vaccination effects on CD4 cells after COVID-19. The germline V gene encodes CDR1 LGHDT and CDR2 YNNKEL (reference sequence). The CDR3 is made up of 16 amino acids. V lost 0 bases and J 7 bases, leaving 18 bases between the germline ends. Regarding this clone: No antigen is known for it.

Profiling relied on immunoSEQ multiplex PCR, and the TCRdb table lists in-frame clones only, not all of them. The repertoire has about 22,000 clones, 70% to 80% of them found once; the top ten carry 35% to 40%. Sequencing followed a ViraFEST assay step that expanded antigen-specific CD4+ T cells with viral peptide pools. After roughly 10 days in culture, the CD4+ T cells were isolated. Confirmation by PCR established that the person had SARS-CoV-2 infection between March and December 2020. Sequences were derived from CD4+ T cells from PBMCs cultured with a peptide pool, sampled before COVID-19 vaccination. The receptor's source is a human donor who had a prior SARS-CoV-2 infection. The rearrangement links TRBV3-1 (or the pseudogene TRBV3-2) to TRBJ1-2, with a weak D call TRBD1 (5 bases). For the CDR3, the DNA is TGTGCCAGCAGCCAAGACGGGGCCAGGAGGTATGCTGGCTACACCTTC. It encodes CASSQDGARRYAGYTF.